This T cell receptor beta chain was documented in a study of cytomegalovirus exposure and HLA in healthy donors. Overall study context: According to later analysis, the same platform produced the 120 validation and several hundred first-cohort repertoires. Findings and caveats of the study: There were 164 TCR beta chains listed as cytomegalovirus-associated. High sensitivity and specificity were reportedly achieved when the classifier diagnosed cytomegalovirus status. In vitro checks showed that a few CMV-associated chains really do target CMV antigens.

Clones were read by immunoSEQ multiplex PCR, and TCRdb kept only the in-frame ones, dropping some. The table records over 65,000 clones, about 93% of them present only once. This clone was seen only once. Antigen specificity is unknown. Sequenced material: PBMCs. This TCR was sampled from a woman between 18 and 29 years old in good health and CMV-seropositive.

The CDR3 DNA sequence: TGCGCCAGCACCCCGTATAGGGGGGGGCACGAGCAGTACTTC. Its translation is CASTPYRGGHEQYF. The chain links TRBV23-1 to TRBJ2-7; D might be TRBD2 (7 bases). TRBV23-1 is classed as an ORF, of uncertain function. Trimming took off 7 bases at V and 5 bases at J, with 18 bases between the two ends. The CDR3 has 14 amino acids.